This T cell receptor beta chain was documented in a study of T cells in Graves' hyperthyroidism and ophthalmopathy. Study-wide results and caveats: Clonotypes that were expanded in thyroid above 0.001 mostly appeared in blood too.

From RNA transcripts, TCR beta CDR3 regions were amplified. When the TCR CDR3 underwent first-round RT-PCR, the HTBI primer set was used. From the multiplex PCR reads, TCRdb called clonotypes with MiXCR, one entry per CDR3 protein. The table lists about 130,000 distinct CDR3 sequences, approximately 20% of them singletons. On the basis of clinical symptoms, serum thyroxine and TRAb, thyroid ultrasound and orbital computed tomography, diagnoses were made. Blood was sampled at initial diagnosis of hyperthyroidism, prior to onset of any ophthalmopathy symptoms. This sample holds PBMCs from roughly 10 ml fresh peripheral blood. CDR1 is SGHRS and CDR2 is YFSETQ in the germline V gene. J gave up 3 bases and V 3 bases, and 6 bases lay outside the gene matches. The CDR3 runs 14 residues. This clonotype occurred many times. The antigen remains undetermined.

The TCR sequence derives from a woman between 45 and 60 years old with Graves' hyperthyroidism that later progressed to Graves' ophthalmopathy. The sequencing input was blood. The chain is built from TRBV5-1 and TRBJ2-7; 7 bases line up with TRBD1. The CDR3 here is CASSSPGQIYEQYF. Written as DNA, the CDR3 is TGCGCCAGCAGCTCGCCGGGACAGATCTACGAGCAGTACTTC.